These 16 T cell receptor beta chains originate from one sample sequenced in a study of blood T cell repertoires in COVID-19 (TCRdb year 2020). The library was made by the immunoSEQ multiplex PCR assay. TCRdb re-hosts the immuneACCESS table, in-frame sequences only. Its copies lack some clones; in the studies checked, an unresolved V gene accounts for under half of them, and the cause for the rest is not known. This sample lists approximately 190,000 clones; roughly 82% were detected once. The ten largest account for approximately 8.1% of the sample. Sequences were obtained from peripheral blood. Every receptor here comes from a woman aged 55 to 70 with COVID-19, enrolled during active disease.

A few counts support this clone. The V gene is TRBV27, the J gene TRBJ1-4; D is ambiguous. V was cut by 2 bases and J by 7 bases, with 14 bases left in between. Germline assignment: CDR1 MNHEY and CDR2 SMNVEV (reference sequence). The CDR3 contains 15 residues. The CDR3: CASSLKLPSGEKLFF. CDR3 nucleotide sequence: TGTGCCAGCAGTTTAAAGCTCCCAAGCGGTGAAAAACTGTTTTTT.

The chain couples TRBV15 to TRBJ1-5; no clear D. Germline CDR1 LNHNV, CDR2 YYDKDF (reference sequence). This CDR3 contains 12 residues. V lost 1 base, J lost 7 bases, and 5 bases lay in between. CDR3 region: CATSRGAQPQHF. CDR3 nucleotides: TGTGCCACCAGCAGAGGGGCCCAGCCCCAGCATTTT. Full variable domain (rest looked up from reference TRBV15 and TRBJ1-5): DAMVIQNPRYQVTQFGKPVTLSCSQTLNHNVMYWYQQKSSQAPKLLFHYYDKDFNNEADTPDNFQSRRPNTSFCFLDIRSPGLGDTAMYLCATSRGAQPQHFGDGTRLSIL.

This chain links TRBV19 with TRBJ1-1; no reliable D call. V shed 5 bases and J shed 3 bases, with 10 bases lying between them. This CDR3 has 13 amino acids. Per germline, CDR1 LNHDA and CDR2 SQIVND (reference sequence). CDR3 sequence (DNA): TGTGCCAGTAGTCAAACTCGGGACACTGAAGCTTTCTTT. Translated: CASSQTRDTEAFF.

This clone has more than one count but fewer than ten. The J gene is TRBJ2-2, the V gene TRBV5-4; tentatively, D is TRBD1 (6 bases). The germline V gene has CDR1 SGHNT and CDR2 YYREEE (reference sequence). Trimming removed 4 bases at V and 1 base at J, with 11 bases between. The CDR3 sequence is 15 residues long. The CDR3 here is CASSPTGLNTGELFF. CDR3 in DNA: TGTGCCAGCAGCCCGACAGGATTGAACACCGGGGAGCTGTTTTTT.

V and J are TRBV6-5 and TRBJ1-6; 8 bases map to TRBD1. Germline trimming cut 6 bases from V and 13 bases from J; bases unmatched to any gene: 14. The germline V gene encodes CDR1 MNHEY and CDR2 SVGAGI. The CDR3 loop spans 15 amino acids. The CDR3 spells CASRGQATSESPLHF. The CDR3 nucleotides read TGTGCCAGCAGGGGACAGGCGACATCAGAGTCTCCCCTCCACTTT.

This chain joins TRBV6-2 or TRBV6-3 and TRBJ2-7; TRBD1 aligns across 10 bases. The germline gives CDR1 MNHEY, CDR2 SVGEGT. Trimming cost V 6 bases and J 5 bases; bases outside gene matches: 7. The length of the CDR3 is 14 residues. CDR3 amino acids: CASSLDRGRDEQYF. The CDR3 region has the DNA TGTGCCAGCAGCCTAGACAGGGGGCGGGACGAGCAGTACTTC.

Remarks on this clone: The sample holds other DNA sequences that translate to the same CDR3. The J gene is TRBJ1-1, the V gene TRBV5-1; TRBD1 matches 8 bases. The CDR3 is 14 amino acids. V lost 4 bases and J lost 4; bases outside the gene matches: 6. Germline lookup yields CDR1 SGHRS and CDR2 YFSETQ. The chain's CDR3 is CASSPGQGGTEAFF. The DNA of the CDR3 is TGCGCCAGCAGCCCTGGACAGGGAGGCACTGAAGCTTTCTTT.

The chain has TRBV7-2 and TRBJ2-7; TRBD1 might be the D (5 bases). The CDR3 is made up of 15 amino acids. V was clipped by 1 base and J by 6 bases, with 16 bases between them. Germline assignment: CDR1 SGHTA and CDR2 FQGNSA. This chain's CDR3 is CASSLVGQGLGEQYF. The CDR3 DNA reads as TGTGCCAGCAGCTTAGTCGGGCAGGGTTTAGGCGAGCAGTACTTC.

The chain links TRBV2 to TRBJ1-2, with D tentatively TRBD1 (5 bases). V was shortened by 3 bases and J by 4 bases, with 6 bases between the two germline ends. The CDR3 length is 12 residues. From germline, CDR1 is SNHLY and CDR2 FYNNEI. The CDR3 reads CASSEGGYGYTF. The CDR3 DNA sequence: TGTGCCAGCAGTGAGGGGGGCTATGGCTACACCTTC.

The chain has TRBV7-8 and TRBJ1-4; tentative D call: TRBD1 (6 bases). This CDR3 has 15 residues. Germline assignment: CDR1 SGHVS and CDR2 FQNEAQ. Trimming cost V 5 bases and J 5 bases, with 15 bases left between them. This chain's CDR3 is CASSPLGHLNEKLFF. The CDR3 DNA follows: TGTGCCAGCAGCCCTTTGGGACACCTCAATGAAAAACTGTTTTTT.

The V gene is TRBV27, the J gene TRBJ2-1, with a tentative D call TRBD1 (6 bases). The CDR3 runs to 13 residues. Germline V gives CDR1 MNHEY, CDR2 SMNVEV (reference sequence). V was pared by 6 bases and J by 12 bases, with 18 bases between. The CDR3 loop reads CASSLMGALGQFF. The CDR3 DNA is TGTGCCAGCAGCCTAATGGGGGCCCTGGGGCAGTTCTTC.

As DNA, the CDR3 is TGTGCCAGCACCTACCTACCGGGACAGGGGATTAATGGCTACACCTTC. Amino acids: CASTYLPGQGINGYTF. The chain carries TRBV27 and TRBJ1-2, with 10 positions matching TRBD1. Germline V CDR1 and CDR2: MNHEY, SMNVEV (reference sequence). The trim removed 7 bases at V and 6 bases at J, leaving 14 bases unmatched. This CDR3 has 16 amino acids.

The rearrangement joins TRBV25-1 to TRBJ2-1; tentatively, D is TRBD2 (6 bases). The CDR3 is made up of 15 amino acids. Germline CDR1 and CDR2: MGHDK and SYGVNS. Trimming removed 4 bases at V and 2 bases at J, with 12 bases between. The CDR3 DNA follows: TGTGCCAGCAGTGTTGTGTGGGGGGCCTACAATGAGCAGTTCTTC. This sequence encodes CASSVVWGAYNEQFF.

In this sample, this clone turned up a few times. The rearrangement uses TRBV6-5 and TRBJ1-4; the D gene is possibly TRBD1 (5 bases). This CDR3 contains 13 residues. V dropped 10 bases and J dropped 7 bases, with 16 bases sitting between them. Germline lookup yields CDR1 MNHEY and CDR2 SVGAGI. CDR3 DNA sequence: TGTGCCACCAGCGCGGGACTCGGTGAAAAACTGTTTTTT. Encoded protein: CATSAGLGEKLFF.

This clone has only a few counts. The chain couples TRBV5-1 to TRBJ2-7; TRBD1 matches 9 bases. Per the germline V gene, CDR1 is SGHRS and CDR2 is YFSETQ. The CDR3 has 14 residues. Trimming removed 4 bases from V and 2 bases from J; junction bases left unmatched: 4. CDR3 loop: CASSDRQGAYEQYF. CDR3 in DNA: TGCGCCAGCAGCGATAGACAGGGGGCCTACGAGCAGTACTTC.

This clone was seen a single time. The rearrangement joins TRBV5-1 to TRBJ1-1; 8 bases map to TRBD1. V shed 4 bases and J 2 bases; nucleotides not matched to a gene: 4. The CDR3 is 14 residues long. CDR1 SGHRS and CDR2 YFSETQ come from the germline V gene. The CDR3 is CASSRDRKNTEAFF. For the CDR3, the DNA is TGCGCCAGCAGCCGGGACAGGAAAAACACTGAAGCTTTCTTT.